This T cell receptor beta chain was documented in a study of PD-1 blockade in mismatch repair-deficient tumors. General study findings and limits: About 4.5% of the roughly 150 peptide-expanded blood TCRs were also found in tumor. Rapid post-treatment expansion, then contraction, generally preceding radiologic response, marked tumor-resident clones.

This clone has a single count. Its antigen is unknown. Germline lookup yields CDR1 SGHRS and CDR2 YFSETQ. The V segment lost 1 base and the J segment 3 bases; nucleotides outside the gene matches: 11. This CDR3 is 17 amino acids long. Documented time point: approximately nine-day in vitro stimulation with candidate mutation-associated neoantigen peptide 1. Cells were stimulated 10 days with each of 7 or 8 ELISpot-reactive neoantigens. Baseline for clone expansion was a parallel culture with no peptide. Using immunoSEQ multiplex PCR, the repertoire was profiled, and TCRdb retains in-frame clones only, with some absent. The sample holds 7,000 to 9,500 clones, more than 85% seen once.

Here the sequenced sample was cells cultured in vitro, taken from a patient treated with pembrolizumab. This TCR came from an adult with mismatch repair-deficient cancer. The V and J genes are TRBV5-1 and TRBJ2-7; 9 bases map to TRBD2. CDR3 region: CASSLSSGTNMNYEQYF. DNA of the CDR3: TGCGCCAGCAGCTTGTCTAGCGGGACCAATATGAACTACGAGCAGTACTTC. The full variable domain, in which reference TRBV5-1 and TRBJ2-7 provide the parts outside the CDR3, is KAGVTQTPRYLIKTRGQQVTLSCSPISGHRSVSWYQQTPGQGLQFLFEYFSETQRNKGNFPGRFSGRQFSNSRSEMNVSTLELGDSALYLCASSLSSGTNMNYEQYFGPGTRLTVT.